This T cell receptor (beta chain) was recovered during a study of T cell responses to AZD1222 COVID-19 vaccine. Study results and limitations: Spike was spanned by vaccine-associated CD4 TCRs, which were dominant at 160-218 and 743-854. Only 6 or 7 AZD1222 recipients tested seropositive at baseline.

The table lists this clone with a count of one. Its antigen remains unknown. V shed 5 bases and J shed 5 bases, with 15 bases lying between them. The CDR3 runs 14 residues. Germline V gene sequence: CDR1 LNHDA, CDR2 SQIVND (reference sequence). TCRdb's copy holds only in-frame clones and misses some; the assay was immunoSEQ multiplex PCR. This sample has about 160,000 clones, with about 92% found just once. The chain uses TRBV19 and TRBJ1-1, with D uncertain. The sequence was obtained from an adult in good health. Sample: peripheral blood, taken on day 0 of MenACWY control vaccination. The CDR3 DNA reads as TGTGCCAGTAGTTTGCCCGGAGGAGCGACTGAAGCTTTCTTT. This sequence encodes CASSLPGGATEAFF.